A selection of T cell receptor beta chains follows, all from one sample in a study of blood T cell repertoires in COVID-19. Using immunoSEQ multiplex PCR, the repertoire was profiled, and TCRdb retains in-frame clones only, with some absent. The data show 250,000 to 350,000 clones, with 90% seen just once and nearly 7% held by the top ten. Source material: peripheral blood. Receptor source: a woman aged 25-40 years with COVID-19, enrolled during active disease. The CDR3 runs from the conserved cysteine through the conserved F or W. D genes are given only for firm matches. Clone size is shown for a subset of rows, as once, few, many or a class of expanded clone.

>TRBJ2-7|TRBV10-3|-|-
TGTGCCATCAGTGAGTCGAGCGGGACAGGCTATAACGAGCAGTACTTC
CAISESSGTGYNEQYF
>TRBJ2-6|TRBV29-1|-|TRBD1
TGCAGCGTCCCGGGACAGGGTTTCTCTGGGGCCAACGTCCTGACTTTC
CSVPGQGFSGANVLTF
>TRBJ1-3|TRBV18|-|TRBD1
TGTGCCAGCTCGGCCGGGACAGGGGGAAACACCATATATTTT
CASSAGTGGNTIYF
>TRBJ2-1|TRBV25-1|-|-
TGTGCCAGCAGTAAACGGAGCGGAGGCTCCTACAATGAGCAGTTCTTC
CASSKRSGGSYNEQFF
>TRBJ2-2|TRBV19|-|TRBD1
TGTGCCAGTAGTCTAGGGGGCACTGCGAACACCGGGGAGCTGTTTTTT
CASSLGGTANTGELFF
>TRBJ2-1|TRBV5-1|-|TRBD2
TGCGCCAGCAGCCCTGCGGGACTAAACTACAATGAGCAGTTCTTC
CASSPAGLNYNEQFF
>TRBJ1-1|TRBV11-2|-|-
TGTGCCAGCAGCTTTACGGTGAGTTGGAACACTGAAGCTTTCTTT
CASSFTVSWNTEAFF
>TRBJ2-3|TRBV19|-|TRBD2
TGTGCCAGTAGTGCTAGCGGGATAAGCACAGATACGCAGTATTTT
CASSASGISTDTQYF
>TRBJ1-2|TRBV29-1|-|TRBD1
TGCAGCGTGGGACAGGGCAGCTACACCTTC
CSVGQGSYTF
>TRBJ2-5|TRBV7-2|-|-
TGTGCCAGCAGCTTAGATGTGGGCTGGGCGGAGACCCAGTACTTC
CASSLDVGWAETQYF
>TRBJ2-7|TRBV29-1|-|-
TGCAGCGCCGGGAGAGGCTCCTACGAGCAGTACTTC
CSAGRGSYEQYF
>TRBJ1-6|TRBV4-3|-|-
TGCGCCAGCAGCCAAGTCGCCGCCGGGACTATTAGTAATTCACCCCTCCACTTT
CASSQVAAGTISNSPLHF
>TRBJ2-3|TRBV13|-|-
TGTGCCAGCAGCTTAGGCCGGGAGCTCGGCACAGATACGCAGTATTTT
CASSLGRELGTDTQYF
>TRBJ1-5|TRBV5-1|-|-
TGCGCCAGCAGCTTGGACGGACATAATCAGCCCCAGCATTTT
CASSLDGHNQPQHF
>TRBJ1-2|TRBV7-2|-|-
TGTGCCAGCAGGGACGGACTGAGCTATGGCTACACCTTC
CASRDGLSYGYTF
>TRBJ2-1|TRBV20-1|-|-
TGCAGTGCTAGCGTAATGAATGAGCAGTTCTTC
CSASVMNEQFF
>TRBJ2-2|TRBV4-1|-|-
TGCGCCAGCAGCCAAGTCGGGGGTCCTGGGGAGCTGTTTTTT
CASSQVGGPGELFF
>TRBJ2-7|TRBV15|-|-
TGTGCCACCAGCAGAGATGGGAGCAGGTTTTACGAGCAGTACTTC
CATSRDGSRFYEQYF
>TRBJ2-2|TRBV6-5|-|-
TGTGCCAGCAGTTTCAACAGCCCCGGGGAGCTGTTTTTT
CASSFNSPGELFF
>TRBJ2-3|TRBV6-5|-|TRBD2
TGTGCCAGCAGCCCCTTAGCGGGAGTTTGGGATACGCAGTATTTT
CASSPLAGVWDTQYF
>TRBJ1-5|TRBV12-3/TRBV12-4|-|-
TGTGCCAGCAGTTCGCTCCCGGGGCAGCCCCAGCATTTT
CASSSLPGQPQHF
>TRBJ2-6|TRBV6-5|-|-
TGTGCCAGCAGTACATCGGGCTCTGGGGCCAACGTCCTGACTTTC
CASSTSGSGANVLTF
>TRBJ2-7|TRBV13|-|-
TGTGCCAGCAGCTTAGGGGGACTCCTCCATCAGCAGTACTTC
CASSLGGLLHQQYF
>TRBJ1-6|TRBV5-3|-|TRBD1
TGTGCCAGAAGCTTGGCCCGTCTTGGGACAGCCCCGGACACCTATAATTCACCCCTCCACTTT
CARSLARLGTAPDTYNSPLHF
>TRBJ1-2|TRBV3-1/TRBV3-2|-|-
TGTGCCAGCGCAAGACGGAGTTCCTATGGCTACACCTTC
CASARRSSYGYTF
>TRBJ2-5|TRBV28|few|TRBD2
TGTGCCAGCAGTCGACCACTAGCGCAGCAAGAGACCCAGTACTTC
CASSRPLAQQETQYF
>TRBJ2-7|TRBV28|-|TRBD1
TGTGCCAGCATCAAACCTCAGGGGGCTGGCTACGAGCAGTACTTC
CASIKPQGAGYEQYF
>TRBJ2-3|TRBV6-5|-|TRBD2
TGTGCCAGCAGAGTAGCGGGGCCTTTGAATACGCAGTATTTT
CASRVAGPLNTQYF
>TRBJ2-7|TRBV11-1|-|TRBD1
TGTGCCAGCAGCCCGGGACAGGGGACCGACGAGCAGTACTTC
CASSPGQGTDEQYF